Given below is one TCR beta chain in context. This entry comes from a study of control samples from healthy donors and cancer patients. Trimming removed 5 bases from V and 7 bases from J; junction bases left unmatched: 5. Germline V gene lookup returns CDR1 SGHAT and CDR2 FQNNGV. This CDR3 contains 14 residues. Produced via immunoSEQ multiplex PCR; TCRdb's table is partial and in-frame only. The profile covers over 200,000 clones, with over 75% appearing a single time and about an eighth taken by the ten largest. Sequencing used PBMCs. This chain joins TRBV11-2 and TRBJ1-4; TRBD1 agrees at 9 bases. This TCR was sampled from a woman aged 55-70 years with lung cancer. CDR3 bases: TGTGCCAGCAGCCCCGGGACAGGGAGTGAAAAACTGTTTTTT. The encoded protein is CASSPGTGSEKLFF.